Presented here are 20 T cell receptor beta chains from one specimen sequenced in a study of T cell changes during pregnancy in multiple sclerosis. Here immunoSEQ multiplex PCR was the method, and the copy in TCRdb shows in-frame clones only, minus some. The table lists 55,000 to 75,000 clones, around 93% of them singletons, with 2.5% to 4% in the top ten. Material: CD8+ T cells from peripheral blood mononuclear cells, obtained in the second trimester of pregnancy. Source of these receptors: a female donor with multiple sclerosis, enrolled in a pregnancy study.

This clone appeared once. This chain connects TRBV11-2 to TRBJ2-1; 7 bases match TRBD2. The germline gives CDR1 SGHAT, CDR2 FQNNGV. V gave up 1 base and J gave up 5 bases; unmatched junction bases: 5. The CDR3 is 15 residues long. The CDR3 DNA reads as TGTGCCAGCAGCTTAGGGGCGGGAGTGGACAATGAGCAGTTCTTC. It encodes CASSLGAGVDNEQFF.

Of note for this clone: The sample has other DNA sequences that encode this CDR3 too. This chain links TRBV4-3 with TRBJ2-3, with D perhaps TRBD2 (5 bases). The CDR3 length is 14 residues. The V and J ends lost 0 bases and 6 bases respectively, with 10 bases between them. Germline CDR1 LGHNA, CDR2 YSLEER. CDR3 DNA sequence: TGCGCCAGCAGCCAAGATCGGTCGGGGGATACGCAGTATTTT. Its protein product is CASSQDRSGDTQYF.

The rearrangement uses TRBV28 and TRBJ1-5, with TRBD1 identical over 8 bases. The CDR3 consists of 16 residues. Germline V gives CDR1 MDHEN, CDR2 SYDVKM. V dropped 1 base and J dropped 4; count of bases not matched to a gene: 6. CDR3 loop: CASSLFPGGGNQPQHF. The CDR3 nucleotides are TGTGCCAGCAGTTTATTCCCAGGGGGCGGGAATCAGCCCCAGCATTTT. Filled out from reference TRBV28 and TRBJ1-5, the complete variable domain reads DVKVTQSSRYLVKRTGEKVFLECVQDMDHENMFWYRQDPGLGLRLIYFSYDVKMKEKGDIPEGYSVSREKKERFSLILESASTNQTSMYLCASSLFPGGGNQPQHFGDGTRLSIL.

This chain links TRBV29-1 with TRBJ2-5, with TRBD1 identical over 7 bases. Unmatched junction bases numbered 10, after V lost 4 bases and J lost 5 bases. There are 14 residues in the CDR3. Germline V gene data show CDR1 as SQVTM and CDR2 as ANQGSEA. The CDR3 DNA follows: TGCAGCGTTGCGAGGGGGCTGCCGGAGGAGACCCAGTACTTC. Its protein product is CSVARGLPEETQYF. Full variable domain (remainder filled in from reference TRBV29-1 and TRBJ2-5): SAVISQKPSRDICQRGTSLTIQCQVDSQVTMMFWYRQQPGQSLTLIATANQGSEATYESGFVIDKFPISRPNLTFSTLTVSNMSPEDSSIYLCSVARGLPEETQYFGPGTRLLVL.

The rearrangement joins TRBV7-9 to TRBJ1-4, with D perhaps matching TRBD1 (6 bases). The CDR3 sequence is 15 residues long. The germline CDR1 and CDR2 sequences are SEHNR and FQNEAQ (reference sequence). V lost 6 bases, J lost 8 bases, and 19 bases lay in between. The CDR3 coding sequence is TGTGCCAGCAGGGGGGCGGGCAGTCGGCAGGAAAAACTGTTTTTT. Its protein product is CASRGAGSRQEKLFF.

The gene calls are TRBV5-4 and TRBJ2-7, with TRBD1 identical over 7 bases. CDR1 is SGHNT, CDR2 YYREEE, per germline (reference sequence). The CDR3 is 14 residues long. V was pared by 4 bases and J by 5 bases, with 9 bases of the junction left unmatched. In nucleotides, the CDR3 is TGTGCCAGCAGCCACACAGGGGTTGGCCACGAGCAGTACTTC. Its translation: CASSHTGVGHEQYF.

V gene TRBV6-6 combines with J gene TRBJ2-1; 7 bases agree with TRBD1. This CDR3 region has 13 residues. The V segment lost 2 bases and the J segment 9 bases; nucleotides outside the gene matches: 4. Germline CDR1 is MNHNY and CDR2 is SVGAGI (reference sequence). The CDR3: CASSYRGLGEQFF. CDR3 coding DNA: TGTGCCAGCAGTTACAGGGGGCTGGGTGAGCAGTTCTTC.

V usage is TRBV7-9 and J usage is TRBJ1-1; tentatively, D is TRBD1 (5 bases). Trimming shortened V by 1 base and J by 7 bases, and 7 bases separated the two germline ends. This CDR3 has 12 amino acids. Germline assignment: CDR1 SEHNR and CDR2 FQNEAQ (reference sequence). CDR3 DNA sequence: TGTGCCAGCAGCTTAGGGGGACTTGAAGCTTTCTTT. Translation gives CASSLGGLEAFF.

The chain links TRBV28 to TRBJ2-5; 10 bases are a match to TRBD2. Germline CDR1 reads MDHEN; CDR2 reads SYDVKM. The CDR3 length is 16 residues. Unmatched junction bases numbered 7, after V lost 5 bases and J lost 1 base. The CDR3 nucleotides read TGTGCCAGCAGTACCAGGACTAGCGGAATCCAAGAGACCCAGTACTTC. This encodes CASSTRTSGIQETQYF.

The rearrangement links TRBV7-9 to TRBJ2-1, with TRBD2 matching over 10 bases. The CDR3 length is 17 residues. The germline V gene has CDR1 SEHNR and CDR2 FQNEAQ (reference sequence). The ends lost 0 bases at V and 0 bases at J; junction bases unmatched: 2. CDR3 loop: CASSLAPSGSSYNEQFF. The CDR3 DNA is TGTGCCAGCAGCTTAGCGCCTAGCGGGAGCTCCTACAATGAGCAGTTCTTC.

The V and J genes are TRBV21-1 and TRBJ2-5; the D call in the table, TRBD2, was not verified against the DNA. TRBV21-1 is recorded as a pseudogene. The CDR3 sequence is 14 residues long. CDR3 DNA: TGTGCCAGCAGCAATACGGGGGGCCAGGAGACCCAGTACTTC. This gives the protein CASSNTGGQETQYF.

CDR3 protein: CASSPRTGYNEQFF. In DNA, the CDR3 is TGTGCCAGCTCACCCAGGACAGGGTATAATGAGCAGTTCTTC. The chain joins TRBV18 to TRBJ2-1, with TRBD1 matching over 8 bases. The CDR3 has 14 amino acids. The V gene's germline CDR1 is KGHSH and CDR2 LQKENI. Trimming at V came to 3 bases and at J to 7 bases, leaving 5 bases not matched to a gene.

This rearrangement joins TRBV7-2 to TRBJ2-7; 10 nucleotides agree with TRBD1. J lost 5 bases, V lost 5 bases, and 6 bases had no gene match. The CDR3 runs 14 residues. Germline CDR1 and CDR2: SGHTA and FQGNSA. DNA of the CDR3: TGTGCCAGCAGCCTGGGGACAGGGGCCCACGAGCAGTACTTC. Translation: CASSLGTGAHEQYF. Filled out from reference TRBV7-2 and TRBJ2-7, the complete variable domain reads GAGVSQSPSNKVTEKGKDVELRCDPISGHTALYWYRQSLGQGLEFLIYFQGNSAPDKSGLPSDRFSAERTGGSVSTLTIQRTQQEDSAVYLCASSLGTGAHEQYFGPGTRLTVT.

This chain's CDR3 is CASSTTGVWETQYF. Written as DNA, the CDR3 is TGCGCCAGCAGCACTACAGGGGTCTGGGAGACCCAGTACTTC. The rearrangement uses TRBV5-1 and TRBJ2-5; 7 nucleotides match TRBD1. The germline V gene has CDR1 SGHRS and CDR2 YFSETQ. V dropped 4 bases and J dropped 5; count of bases not matched to a gene: 8. There are 14 residues in the CDR3.

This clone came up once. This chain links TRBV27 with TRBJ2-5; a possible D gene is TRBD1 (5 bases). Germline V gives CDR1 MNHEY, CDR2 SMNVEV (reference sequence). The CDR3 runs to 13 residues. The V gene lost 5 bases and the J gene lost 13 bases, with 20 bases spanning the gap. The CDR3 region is CASSPSWGNEPYF. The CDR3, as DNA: TGTGCCAGCAGTCCATCTTGGGGCAACGAACCGTACTTC.

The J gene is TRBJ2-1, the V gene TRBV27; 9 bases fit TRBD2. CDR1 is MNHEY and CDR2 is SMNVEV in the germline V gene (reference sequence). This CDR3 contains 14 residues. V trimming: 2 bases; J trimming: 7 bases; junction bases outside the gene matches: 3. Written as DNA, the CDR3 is TGTGCCAGCAGTTTAGGGACTAGCAGGAATGAGCAGTTCTTC. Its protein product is CASSLGTSRNEQFF.

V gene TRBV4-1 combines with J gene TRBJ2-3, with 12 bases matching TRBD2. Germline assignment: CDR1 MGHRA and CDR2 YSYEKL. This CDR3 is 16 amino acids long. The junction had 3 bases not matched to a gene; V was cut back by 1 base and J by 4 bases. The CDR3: CASSQGPSGRADTQYF. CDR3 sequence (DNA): TGCGCCAGCAGCCAAGGCCCTAGCGGGAGGGCAGATACGCAGTATTTT.

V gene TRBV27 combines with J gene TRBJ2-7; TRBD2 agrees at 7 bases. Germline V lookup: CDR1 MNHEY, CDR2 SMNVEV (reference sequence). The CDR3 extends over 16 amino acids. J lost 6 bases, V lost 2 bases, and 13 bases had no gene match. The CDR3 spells CASSLTAGRLSREQYF. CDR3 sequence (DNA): TGTGCCAGCAGTTTAACAGCGGGAAGGCTATCACGCGAGCAGTACTTC.

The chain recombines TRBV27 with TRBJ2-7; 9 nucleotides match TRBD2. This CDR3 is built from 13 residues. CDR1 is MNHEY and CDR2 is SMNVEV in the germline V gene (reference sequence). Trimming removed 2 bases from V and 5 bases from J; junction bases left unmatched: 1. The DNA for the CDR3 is TGTGCCAGCAGTTTACGCGGGAGGGACGAGCAGTACTTC. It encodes CASSLRGRDEQYF.

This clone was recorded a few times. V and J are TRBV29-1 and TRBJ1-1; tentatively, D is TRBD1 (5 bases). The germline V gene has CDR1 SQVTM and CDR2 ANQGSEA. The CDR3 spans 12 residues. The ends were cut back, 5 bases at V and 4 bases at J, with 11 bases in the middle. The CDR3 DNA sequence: TGCAGCGTTTCGGGGGAAGGCACTGAAGCTTTCTTT. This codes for CSVSGEGTEAFF.